These 22 T cell receptor beta chains came from one sample sequenced in a study of blood T cells in healthy people across ages. The second PCR ran about 6 to 11 cycles with a sample-barcoded 5' primer and J-beta primers. TCRdb recomputed calls from the 5' RACE reads with MiXCR, one row per CDR3 protein. The sample holds over a million distinct CDR3 sequences, 45% seen once. The sample taken for sequencing was blood. These receptors were collected from an older woman in good health.

The chain couples TRBV5-4 to TRBJ2-5, with TRBD1 matching 10 bases. The CDR3 spans 16 residues. Germline values: CDR1 SGHNT, CDR2 YYREEE (reference sequence). V lost 2 bases and J lost 4; bases outside the gene matches: 8. CDR3 amino acids: CASSFGRGQGLETQYF. The CDR3 region has the DNA TGTGCCAGCAGCTTCGGTCGGGGACAGGGGCTAGAGACCCAGTACTTC.

This clonotype was counted only a few times. In DNA, the CDR3 is TGTGCCAGCAGCCAAGGAGGCGGGACTAGCGGCACAGATACGCAGTATTTT. Protein sequence: CASSQGGGTSGTDTQYF. The rearrangement links TRBV4-2 to TRBJ2-3; TRBD2 aligns across 10 bases. CDR3 length: 17 residues. The trim removed 1 base at V and 1 base at J, leaving 5 bases unmatched. Germline V gives CDR1 LGHNA, CDR2 YNFKEQ.

The chain links TRBV29-1 to TRBJ2-5; the D gene is possibly TRBD2 (6 bases). The CDR3 is made up of 13 amino acids. The V end was cut by 2 bases, the J end by 4 bases, with 11 bases between. Germline CDR1 reads SQVTM; CDR2 reads ANQGSEA. CDR3 sequence reads: CSVEWGLRETQYF. The CDR3 nucleotides read TGCAGCGTTGAATGGGGACTCCGAGAGACCCAGTACTTC.

In its sample, this clonotype was seen a few times. This chain uses TRBV11-2 with TRBJ2-5; TRBD2 matches at 8 bases. CDR3 length equals 13 residues. The trim removed 8 bases at V and 5 bases at J, leaving 7 bases unmatched. From germline, CDR1 is SGHAT and CDR2 FQNNGV. The CDR3 spells CASQSGSIETQYF. Written as DNA, the CDR3 is TGTGCCAGCCAGAGCGGGAGCATTGAGACCCAGTACTTC.

The chain carries TRBV3-1 and TRBJ2-5; 8 bases agree with TRBD2. Unmatched junction bases numbered 19, after V lost 5 bases and J lost 11 bases. The CDR3 is 16 residues long. Germline loops: CDR1 LGHDT, CDR2 YNNKEL (reference sequence). In DNA, the CDR3 is TGTGCCAGCAGCGCTGCTCCGGGAGGGCCGGTCAATGAGCAGTACTTC. Protein sequence: CASSAAPGGPVNEQYF.

This clonotype turned up a few times. This chain links TRBV20-1 with TRBJ2-1, with TRBD2 matching over 10 bases. The CDR3 contains 16 residues. Germline V gene lookup returns CDR1 DFQATT and CDR2 SNEGSKA (reference sequence). V lost 3 bases and J lost 3; bases outside the gene matches: 8. CDR3 sequence (DNA): TGCAGTGCTAGCCAATACGGACTAGCGGACTACAATGAGCAGTTCTTC. The encoded protein is CSASQYGLADYNEQFF.

This rearrangement joins TRBV27 to TRBJ2-3, with a tentative D call TRBD1 (5 bases). V lost 6 bases to trimming and J lost 4 bases, with 14 bases between them. Germline assignment: CDR1 MNHEY and CDR2 SMNVEV (reference sequence). The CDR3 runs 14 residues. DNA of the CDR3: TGTGCCAGCAGCGTAGCCTGGGGCCCAGATACGCAGTATTTT. This codes for CASSVAWGPDTQYF.

The chain is built from TRBV27 and TRBJ1-2, with 8 bases that match TRBD1. Germline trimming cut 3 bases from V and 4 bases from J; bases unmatched to any gene: 10. CDR1 and CDR2 (germline): MNHEY, SMNVEV (reference sequence). CDR3 length equals 16 residues. In nucleotides, the CDR3 is TGTGCCAGCAGTTTGGGGGGGACAGGATATACCTATGGCTACACCTTC. Translating it yields CASSLGGTGYTYGYTF.

The CDR3 sequence: CASSYRRQGGVYEQYF. CDR3 nucleotide sequence: TGTGCCAGCAGTTACCGTCGACAGGGAGGGGTATACGAGCAGTACTTC. This chain links TRBV6-5 with TRBJ2-7; D might be TRBD1 or TRBD2, each matching 7 bases. Trimming left V 2 bases short and J 4 bases short, with 18 bases between. The CDR3 contains 16 residues. Germline V gene sequence: CDR1 MNHEY, CDR2 SVGAGI.

To note about this clonotype: A much larger clone sits a single nucleotide away, making a read error possible. This chain connects TRBV29-1 to TRBJ1-5; 8 bases match TRBD1. The V and J ends lost 4 bases and 4 bases, in that order; junction bases with no gene match: 6. The CDR3 consists of 14 residues. The germline gives CDR1 SQVTM, CDR2 ANQGSEA. The CDR3 protein is CSVAADRDNQPQHF. CDR3 sequence (DNA): TGCAGCGTTGCTGCGGACAGGGATAATCAGCCCCAGCATTTT.

The rearrangement uses TRBV5-6 and TRBJ1-1; no firm D call. Trimming cost V 5 bases and J 1 base, with 18 bases left between them. The CDR3 is made up of 16 amino acids. The V gene's germline CDR1 is SGHDT and CDR2 YYEEEE. The CDR3 is CASSPTVVRTNTEAFF. The CDR3 DNA follows: TGTGCCAGCAGTCCTACAGTGGTCCGGACGAACACTGAAGCTTTCTTT.

The sample holds one count of this clonotype. V usage is TRBV2 and J usage is TRBJ1-1, with TRBD1 matching 9 bases. V lost 5 bases and J lost 0; bases outside the gene matches: 7. The CDR3 length is 16 residues. Germline V gene data show CDR1 as SNHLY and CDR2 as FYNNEI. CDR3 coding DNA: TGTGCCAGCAGTAACCGGGACAGGGCTTTGAACACTGAAGCTTTCTTT. It yields the protein CASSNRDRALNTEAFF.

This chain connects TRBV7-9 to TRBJ2-6, with TRBD1 identical over 7 bases. The CDR3 has 16 amino acids. Germline CDR1 reads SEHNR; CDR2 reads FQNEAQ (reference sequence). V lost 6 bases, J lost 0 bases, and 5 bases stayed unmatched. In DNA, the CDR3 is TGTGCCAGCAGTAACGGACAGGCCTCTGGGGCCAACGTCCTGACTTTC. As protein: CASSNGQASGANVLTF.

The V and J genes are TRBV3-1 and TRBJ2-7, with D possibly being TRBD2 (5 bases). Per the germline V gene, CDR1 is LGHDT and CDR2 is YNNKEL (reference sequence). The CDR3 contains 15 residues. Trimming removed 0 bases from V and 4 bases from J, with 13 bases in between. CDR3 DNA: TGTGCCAGCAGCCAAGAAGGAGAGGGCCGGTACGAGCAGTACTTC. It codes for CASSQEGEGRYEQYF.

The V and J genes are TRBV20-1 and TRBJ2-7, with 11 bases that match TRBD2. TRBJ2-5 explains the end of the DNA better; the J call may be wrong. The CDR3 loop spans 16 amino acids. Germline V gene data show CDR1 as DFQATT and CDR2 as SNEGSKA (reference sequence). DNA for the CDR3: TGCAGTGCTAGAGATTCTAGCGGGAGGAGGTTTGAGACCCAGTACTTC. Translating gives CSARDSSGRRFETQYF.

This clonotype showed up just a few times. CDR3 sequence (DNA): TGCAGCCGTACAATCTTCACTGAAGCTTTCTTT. This translates into CSRTIFTEAFF. The chain is built from TRBV29-1 and TRBJ1-1; D call uncertain. V gave up 8 bases and J gave up 4 bases, with 11 bases separating them. Germline CDR1 SQVTM, CDR2 ANQGSEA. The CDR3 runs to 11 residues. The full variable domain, completed using reference TRBV29-1 and TRBJ1-1, is SAVISQKPSRDICQRGTSLTIQCQVDSQVTMMFWYRQQPGQSLTLIATANQGSEATYESGFVIDKFPISRPNLTFSTLTVSNMSPEDSSIYLCSRTIFTEAFFGQGTRLTVV.

The chain is built from TRBV5-1 and TRBJ2-3; D perhaps matches TRBD2 (5 bases). The germline gives CDR1 SGHRS, CDR2 YFSETQ. This CDR3 has 16 residues. V shed 1 base and J shed 1 base, with 13 bases lying between them. CDR3 sequence: CASSLSRNSGTDTQYF. The CDR3 nucleotides are TGCGCCAGCAGCTTGTCTCGAAATAGCGGCACAGATACGCAGTATTTT.

This sequence joins TRBV11-1 and TRBJ2-4; no clear D. Deletions cut 4 bases from V and 3 bases from J, with 16 bases between. The germline V gene has CDR1 SGHAT and CDR2 FQDESV (reference sequence). The CDR3 spans 16 residues. The CDR3 DNA follows: TGTGCCAGCAGCTCCCCCGAGACACCCGGCAAAAACATTCAGTACTTC. Translating it yields CASSSPETPGKNIQYF.

The chain combines TRBV29-1 with TRBJ2-1, with 10 bases lining up with TRBD1. CDR3 length equals 13 residues. Germline CDR1 is SQVTM and CDR2 is ANQGSEA. Losses at the gene ends were 7 bases for V and 8 bases for J; bases not matched to a gene: 8. CDR3 in amino acids: CSEGTGAGDEQFF. In DNA form, the CDR3 reads TGCAGCGAAGGGACAGGGGCAGGGGATGAGCAGTTCTTC.

The V gene is TRBV6-5, the J gene TRBJ2-2, with 10 bases identical to TRBD2. The CDR3 is 16 residues long. The germline V gene has CDR1 MNHEY and CDR2 SVGAGI. V shed 5 bases and J 2 bases; nucleotides not matched to a gene: 5. Here the CDR3 DNA reads TGTGCCAGCAGTCGTACTAGCGGGGCCAACACCGGGGAGCTGTTTTTT. Protein product: CASSRTSGANTGELFF.

This clonotype was counted many times. This chain joins TRBV10-3 and TRBJ2-1, with TRBD2 matching over 10 bases. Germline V CDR1 and CDR2: ENHRY, SYGVKD. This CDR3 contains 15 residues. Unmatched junction bases numbered 5, after V lost 2 bases and J lost 7 bases. The CDR3 nucleotides read TGTGCCATCAGTGAGGCTAGCGGGAGAAGAAATGAGCAGTTCTTC. This translates into CAISEASGRRNEQFF.

This clonotype was seen a handful of times. This sequence joins TRBV20-1 and TRBJ2-1; 8 positions match TRBD2. This CDR3 comprises 13 residues. Germline lookup yields CDR1 DFQATT and CDR2 SNEGSKA (reference sequence). V lost 3 bases to trimming and J lost 15 bases; unmatched junction nucleotides: 13. CDR3 nucleotides: TGCAGTGCTAGCCCCTCGACTAGCGCGAACCTGTTCTTC. Translation: CSASPSTSANLFF.